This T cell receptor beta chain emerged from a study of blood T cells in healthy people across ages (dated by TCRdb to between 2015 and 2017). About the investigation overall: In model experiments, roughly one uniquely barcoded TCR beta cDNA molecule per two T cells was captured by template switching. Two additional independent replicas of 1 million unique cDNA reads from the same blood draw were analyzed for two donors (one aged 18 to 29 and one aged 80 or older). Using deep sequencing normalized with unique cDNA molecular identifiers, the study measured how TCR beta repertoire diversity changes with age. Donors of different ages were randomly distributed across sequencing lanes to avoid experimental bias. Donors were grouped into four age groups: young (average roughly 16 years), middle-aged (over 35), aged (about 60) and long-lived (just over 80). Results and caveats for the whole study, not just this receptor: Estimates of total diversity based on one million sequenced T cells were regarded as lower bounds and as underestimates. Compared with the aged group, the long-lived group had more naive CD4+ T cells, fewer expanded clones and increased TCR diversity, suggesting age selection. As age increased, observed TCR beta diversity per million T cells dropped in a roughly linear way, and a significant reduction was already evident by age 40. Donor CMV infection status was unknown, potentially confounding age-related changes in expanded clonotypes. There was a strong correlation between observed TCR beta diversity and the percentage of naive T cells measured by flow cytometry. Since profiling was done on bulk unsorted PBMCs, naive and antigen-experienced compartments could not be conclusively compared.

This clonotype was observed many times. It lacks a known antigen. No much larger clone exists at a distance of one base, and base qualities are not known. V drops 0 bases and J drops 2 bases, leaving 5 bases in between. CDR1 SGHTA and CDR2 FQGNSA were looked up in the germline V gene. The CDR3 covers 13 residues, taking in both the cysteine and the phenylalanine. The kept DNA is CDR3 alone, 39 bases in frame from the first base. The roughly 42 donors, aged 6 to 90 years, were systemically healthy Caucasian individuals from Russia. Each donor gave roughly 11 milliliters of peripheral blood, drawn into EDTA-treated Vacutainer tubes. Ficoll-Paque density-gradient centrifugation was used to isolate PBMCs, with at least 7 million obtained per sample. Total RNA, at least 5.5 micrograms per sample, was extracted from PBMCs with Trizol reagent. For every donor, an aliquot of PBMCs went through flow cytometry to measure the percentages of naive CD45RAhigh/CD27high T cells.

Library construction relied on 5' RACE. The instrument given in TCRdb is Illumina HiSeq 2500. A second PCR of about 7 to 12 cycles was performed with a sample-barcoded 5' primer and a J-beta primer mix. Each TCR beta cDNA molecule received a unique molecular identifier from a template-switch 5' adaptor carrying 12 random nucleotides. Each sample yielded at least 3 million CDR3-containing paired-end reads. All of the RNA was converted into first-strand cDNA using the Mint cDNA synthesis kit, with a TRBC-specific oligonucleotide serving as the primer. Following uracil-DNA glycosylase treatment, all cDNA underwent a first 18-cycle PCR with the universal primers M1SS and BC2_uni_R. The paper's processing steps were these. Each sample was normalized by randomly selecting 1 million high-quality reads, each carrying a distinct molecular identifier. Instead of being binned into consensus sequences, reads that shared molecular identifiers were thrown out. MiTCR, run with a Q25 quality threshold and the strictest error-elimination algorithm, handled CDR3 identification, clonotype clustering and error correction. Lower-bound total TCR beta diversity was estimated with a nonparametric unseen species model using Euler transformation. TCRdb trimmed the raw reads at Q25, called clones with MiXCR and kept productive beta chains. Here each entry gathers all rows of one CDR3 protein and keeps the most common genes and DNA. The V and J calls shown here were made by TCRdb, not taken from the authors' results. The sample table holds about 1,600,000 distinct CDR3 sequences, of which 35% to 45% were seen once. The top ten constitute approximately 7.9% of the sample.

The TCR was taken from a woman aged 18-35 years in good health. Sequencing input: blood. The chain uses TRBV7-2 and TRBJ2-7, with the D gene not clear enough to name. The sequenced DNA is TGTGCCAGCAGCTTAGCGCAAACCTACGAGCAGTACTTC. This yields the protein CASSLAQTYEQYF.